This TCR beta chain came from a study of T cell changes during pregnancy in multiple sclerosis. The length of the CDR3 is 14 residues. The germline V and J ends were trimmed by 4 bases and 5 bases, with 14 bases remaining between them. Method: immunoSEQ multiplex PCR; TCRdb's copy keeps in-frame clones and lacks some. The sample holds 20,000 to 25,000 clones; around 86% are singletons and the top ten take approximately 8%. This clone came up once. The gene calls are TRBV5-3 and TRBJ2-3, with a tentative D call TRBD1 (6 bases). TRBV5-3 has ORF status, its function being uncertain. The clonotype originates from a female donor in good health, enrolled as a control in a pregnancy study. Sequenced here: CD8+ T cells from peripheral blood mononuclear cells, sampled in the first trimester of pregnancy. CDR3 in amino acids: CARSAQGREDTQYF. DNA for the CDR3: TGTGCCAGAAGCGCACAGGGTAGGGAAGATACGCAGTATTTT.